The text below deals with one T cell receptor beta chain. This entry belongs to a study of control samples from healthy donors and cancer patients. This CDR3 is 17 amino acids long. Germline CDR1 and CDR2: KGHSH and LQKENI. V lost 6 bases, J lost 0 bases, and 20 bases lay in between. Sequenced by immunoSEQ multiplex PCR; TCRdb stores in-frame clones only, minus some. The table records 73,000 or so clones, about 90% of them present only once. Sequencing input: blood. This chain links TRBV18 with TRBJ1-1; D gene ambiguous. The receptor was derived from a woman between 45 and 60 years old in good health. This chain's CDR3 is CASSLNRPVGMNTEAFF. CDR3 in DNA: TGTGCCAGCTCTCTGAACCGACCTGTGGGAATGAACACTGAAGCTTTCTTT.